This TCR beta chain was sequenced for a study of regulatory T cells in long-lasting Graves disease. Study observations and caveats: Whereas about a thousand public clonotypes were shared by new patients, persistent patients shared more, at a few thousand. TRBV28, TRBJ1-2 and TRBJ2-5 were segments that persistent disease favored. Thyroid tissue was not studied; only peripheral blood was.

In building TCR beta libraries, iRepertoire HTBI primers were used together with Arm-PCR of CDR3 regions. MiXCR, run by TCRdb on the multiplex PCR reads, gives a single entry per CDR3 protein. The table has a few hundred thousand distinct CDR3 sequences, about a quarter seen once; the top ten hold roughly 28%. This clonotype was found a few times. The target antigen is unknown. V shed 6 bases and J shed 1 base, with 10 bases lying between them. This CDR3 spans 15 amino acids. Germline CDR1 is SEHNR and CDR2 is FQNEAQ (reference sequence). The time point is: persistent/refractory GD, antithyroid drugs over 5 years with positive TRAb. Researchers made the TCR library from RNA that was extracted from PBMCs.

Sequenced here: peripheral blood mononuclear cells (PBMCs), sampled when the disease was refractory, from a patient treated with antithyroid drugs. The rearrangement uses TRBV7-9 and TRBJ2-6; perhaps TRBD1 as D (5 bases). The TCR comes from a female donor with Graves disease. CDR3: CASRVDNSGANVLTF. CDR3 in DNA: TGTGCCAGCAGGGTGGACAATTCTGGGGCCAACGTCCTGACTTTC.